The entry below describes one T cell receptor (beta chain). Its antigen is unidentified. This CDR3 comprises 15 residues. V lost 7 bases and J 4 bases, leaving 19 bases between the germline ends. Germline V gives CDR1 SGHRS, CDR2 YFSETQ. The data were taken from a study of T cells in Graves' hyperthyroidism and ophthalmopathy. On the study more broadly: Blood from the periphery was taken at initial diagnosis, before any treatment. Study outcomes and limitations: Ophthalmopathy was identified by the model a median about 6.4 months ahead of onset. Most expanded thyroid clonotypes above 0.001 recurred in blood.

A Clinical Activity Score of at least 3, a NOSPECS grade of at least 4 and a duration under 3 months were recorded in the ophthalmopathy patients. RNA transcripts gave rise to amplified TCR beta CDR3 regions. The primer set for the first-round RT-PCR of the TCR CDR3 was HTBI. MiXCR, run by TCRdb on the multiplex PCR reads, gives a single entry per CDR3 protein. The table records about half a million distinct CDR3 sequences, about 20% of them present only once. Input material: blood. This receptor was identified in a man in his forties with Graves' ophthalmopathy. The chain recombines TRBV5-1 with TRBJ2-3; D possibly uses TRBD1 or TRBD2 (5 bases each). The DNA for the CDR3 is TGCGCCAGCTACCAGGGACCACAGGTCCCAGATACGCAGTATTTT. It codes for CASYQGPQVPDTQYF. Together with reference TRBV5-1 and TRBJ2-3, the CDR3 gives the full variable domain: KAGVTQTPRYLIKTRGQQVTLSCSPISGHRSVSWYQQTPGQGLQFLFEYFSETQRNKGNFPGRFSGRQFSNSRSEMNVSTLELGDSALYLCASYQGPQVPDTQYFGPGTRLTVL.